What follows are 27 T cell receptor beta chains derived from one specimen sequenced in a study of beta chain features in type 1 diabetes. The antigens of these receptors remain unknown. Expressed TCRB transcripts got sequenced, as all isolated RNA was reverse transcribed. This table comes from immunoSEQ multiplex PCR, and its TCRdb copy is limited to in-frame clones, with some not included. The sample has approximately 260,000 clones, around 25% seen once. Study conclusions and caveats: For Type 1 diabetes patients, all four CD4+ subsets carried TCRB CDR3s that were moderately but significantly shorter.

The sequencing sample was made of naive CD4+ T cells from blood. Receptor source: a woman in her twenties or thirties with type 1 diabetes.

This chain connects TRBV10-2 to TRBJ2-5; D might be TRBD1 (6 bases). Trimming removed 5 bases from V and 5 bases from J, with 12 bases in between. Germline V gene lookup returns CDR1 WSHSY and CDR2 SAAADI. CDR3 size: 13 residues. The CDR3 protein is CASSSTGWETQYF. DNA of the CDR3: TGCGCCAGCAGTTCGACAGGCTGGGAGACCCAGTACTTC.

The chain combines TRBV5-1 with TRBJ2-5, with TRBD2 identical over 11 bases. This CDR3 comprises 14 residues. In germline, CDR1 is SGHRS, CDR2 YFSETQ. Germline trimming cut 5 bases from V and 4 bases from J; bases unmatched to any gene: 4. CDR3 loop: CASRGTSGRETQYF. In DNA, the CDR3 is TGCGCCAGCAGGGGGACTAGCGGAAGAGAGACCCAGTACTTC.

The rearrangement uses TRBV27 and TRBJ1-2; possibly TRBD1 for D (5 bases). Trimming took 6 bases from V and 3 from J, leaving 14 bases between them. The germline CDR1 and CDR2 sequences are MNHEY and SMNVEV (reference sequence). The CDR3 covers 14 residues. This chain's CDR3 is CASRKGKGHYGYTF. For the CDR3, the DNA is TGTGCCAGCAGGAAGGGGAAGGGGCACTATGGCTACACCTTC.

This clone was seen only a few times. The CDR3 sequence: CASSLRAGWDYNEQFF. CDR3 nucleotide sequence: TGTGCCAGCAGCTTGAGGGCGGGTTGGGACTACAATGAGCAGTTCTTC. The genes are TRBV5-4 and TRBJ2-1, with D perhaps TRBD2 (5 bases). Germline CDR1 reads SGHNT; CDR2 reads YYREEE (reference sequence). This CDR3 is built from 16 residues. With 1 base removed from V and 3 bases from J, the gap between germline ends came to 14 bases.

This clone was counted a few times. The chain recombines TRBV4-1 with TRBJ2-1; 13 bases match TRBD2. CDR1 and CDR2 (germline): MGHRA, YSYEKL. V dropped 0 bases and J dropped 12; count of bases not matched to a gene: 11. This CDR3 has 17 residues. For the CDR3, the DNA is TGCGCCAGCAGCCAAGATTTGACTAGCGGGAGGTCCCTGGGGCAGTTCTTC. This gives the protein CASSQDLTSGRSLGQFF.

The table lists this clone with a few counts. The chain combines TRBV28 with TRBJ2-2; 14 bases align to TRBD2. Unmatched junction bases numbered 9, after V lost 5 bases and J lost 4 bases. Per germline, CDR1 MDHEN and CDR2 SYDVKM. There are 18 residues in the CDR3. The CDR3 reads CASSTRTSGRLSTGELFF. In DNA, the CDR3 is TGTGCCAGCAGTACTCGGACTAGCGGGAGGTTGAGCACCGGGGAGCTGTTTTTT.

V gene TRBV18 combines with J gene TRBJ2-1; TRBD2 agrees at 9 bases. Trimming took 5 bases from V and 4 from J; bases not matched to a gene: 3. The germline CDR1 and CDR2 sequences are KGHSH and LQKENI. The CDR3 length is 14 residues. CDR3 in DNA: TGTGCCAGCTCATCGCGGGAGGGGTACAATGAGCAGTTCTTC. It is translated as CASSSREGYNEQFF.

The genes are TRBV28 and TRBJ2-3; tentatively, D is TRBD1 (6 bases). The CDR3 is 13 residues long. Looked up from germline, CDR1 is MDHEN and CDR2 is SYDVKM. Trimming shortened V by 7 bases and J by 4 bases, and 12 bases separated the two germline ends. CDR3 in amino acids: CASTQGSADTQYF. The CDR3 region has the DNA TGTGCCAGCACCCAGGGGAGCGCAGATACGCAGTATTTT.

There are a few counts of this clone. The gene calls are TRBV29-1 and TRBJ2-7; 9 bases are shared with TRBD1. Trimming cost V 8 bases and J 5 bases; bases outside gene matches: 4. Germline V gene data show CDR1 as SQVTM and CDR2 as ANQGSEA. This CDR3 contains 11 residues. CDR3 bases: TGCAGCACAGGGGACAGGGACGAGCAGTACTTC. Translated, it gives CSTGDRDEQYF.

The chain employs TRBV29-1 and TRBJ2-7; TRBD1 might be the D (5 bases). Germline V gene lookup returns CDR1 SQVTM and CDR2 ANQGSEA. V dropped 4 bases and J dropped 2 bases, with 9 bases sitting between them. This CDR3 has 12 amino acids. This CDR3 is CSVGLRAYEQYF. CDR3 in DNA: TGCAGCGTTGGCCTCAGGGCCTACGAGCAGTACTTC.

The V and J genes are TRBV7-9 and TRBJ2-2, with no clear D. In germline, CDR1 is SEHNR, CDR2 FQNEAQ (reference sequence). Trimming shortened V by 5 bases and J by 4 bases, and 14 bases separated the two germline ends. CDR3 length: 15 residues. This CDR3 is CASSPRRLGTGELFF. The CDR3 coding sequence is TGTGCCAGCAGCCCCCGGAGACTCGGCACCGGGGAGCTGTTTTTT.

This clone was seen more than once but under ten times. This chain uses TRBV29-1 with TRBJ2-7; TRBD2 matches 10 bases. Germline V gene data show CDR1 as SQVTM and CDR2 as ANQGSEA. This CDR3 has 14 amino acids. With 2 bases clipped from V and 6 bases from J, the junction kept 7 bases outside the gene matches. Here the CDR3 DNA reads TGCAGCGTTGAACTACTAGCGGGGCCCTCCGAGCAGTACTTC. Translating gives CSVELLAGPSEQYF.

The genes are TRBV19 and TRBJ2-1; 7 bases are a match to TRBD2. Per the germline V gene, CDR1 is LNHDA and CDR2 is SQIVND (reference sequence). V dropped 8 bases and J dropped 2; count of bases not matched to a gene: 9. This CDR3 has 15 residues. The CDR3 nucleotides read TGTGCCAGTGGGAGGGAAAGAGCCGCCTACAATGAGCAGTTCTTC. Its protein is CASGRERAAYNEQFF.

This clone was detected only a few times. The J gene is TRBJ2-4, the V gene TRBV2; 10 bases are shared with TRBD2. Looked up from germline, CDR1 is SNHLY and CDR2 is FYNNEI. J was trimmed by 2 bases and V by 1 base; bases with no gene match: 2. The CDR3 extends over 16 amino acids. CDR3 sequence: CASSEEGLASKNIQYF. CDR3 nucleotide sequence: TGTGCCAGCAGTGAAGAGGGACTAGCGTCCAAAAACATTCAGTACTTC.

This clone was counted a single time. V gene TRBV28 combines with J gene TRBJ1-2, with TRBD1 identical over 11 bases. Trimming cost V 7 bases and J 8 bases; bases outside gene matches: 6. From germline, CDR1 is MDHEN and CDR2 SYDVKM. CDR3 length: 13 residues. CDR3 bases: TGTGCCAGCATGGGCGGGACAGGGGGAGGCTACACCTTC. It codes for CASMGGTGGGYTF.

This clone has a handful of counts. The J gene is TRBJ2-1, the V gene TRBV7-2; 9 positions agree with TRBD2. The CDR3 totals 13 residues. Germline V gene data show CDR1 as SGHTA and CDR2 as FQGNSA. The J segment lost 7 bases and the V segment lost 3 bases, leaving 1 base of the junction unmatched. CDR3 sequence reads: CASSFTSGNEQFF. In DNA, the CDR3 is TGTGCCAGCAGCTTTACTAGCGGGAATGAGCAGTTCTTC.

The chain recombines TRBV7-2 with TRBJ2-1, with 7 positions matching TRBD1. The ends lost 4 bases at V and 7 bases at J; junction bases unmatched: 10. This CDR3 comprises 15 residues. The V gene's germline CDR1 is SGHTA and CDR2 FQGNSA. The CDR3 loop reads CASSSDGRTGNEQFF. The CDR3 bases are TGTGCCAGCAGCTCCGACGGGCGGACAGGAAATGAGCAGTTCTTC.

The chain is built from TRBV4-1 and TRBJ2-1; D perhaps matches TRBD2 (6 bases). The germline V and J ends were trimmed by 3 bases and 0 bases, with 12 bases remaining between them. The CDR3 consists of 16 residues. Germline assignment: CDR1 MGHRA and CDR2 YSYEKL. CDR3 in DNA: TGCGCCAGCAGCCAGCCGGGACTCCGCTCCTACAATGAGCAGTTCTTC. It yields the protein CASSQPGLRSYNEQFF.

As to this clone: One end of the junction is discordant with germline, which a read error may explain. The J gene is TRBJ2-4, the V gene TRBV25-1; 7 bases are shared with TRBD1. Germline CDR1 MGHDK, CDR2 SYGVNS. This CDR3 is built from 18 residues. CDR3: CASIRVKANKGAKNIQYF. The CDR3 region has the DNA TGTGCCAGCATTCGGGTCAAAGCCAACAAGGGGGCCAAGAACATTCAGTACTTC.

This clone was seen more than once but under ten times. This chain joins TRBV11-2 and TRBJ2-1, with 9 bases aligning to TRBD2. This CDR3 region has 17 residues. Germline assignment: CDR1 SGHAT and CDR2 FQNNGV. J gave up 2 bases and V 3 bases, and 8 bases lay outside the gene matches. The CDR3 here is CASSFRRLAGPYNEQFF. CDR3 bases: TGTGCCAGCAGCTTCCGGAGGCTAGCGGGACCCTACAATGAGCAGTTCTTC.

Only a few counts were recorded for this clone. V and J are TRBV28 and TRBJ2-1, with D possibly TRBD2 on 6 matching bases. Germline lookup yields CDR1 MDHEN and CDR2 SYDVKM. The CDR3 covers 15 residues. V lost 6 bases, J lost 4 bases, and 16 bases lay in between. This chain's CDR3 is CASRRDLGEYNEQFF. CDR3 nucleotide sequence: TGTGCCAGCAGACGGGACTTGGGGGAATACAATGAGCAGTTCTTC.

The chain links TRBV2 to TRBJ2-5, with D possibly being TRBD1 (6 bases). Germline V lookup: CDR1 SNHLY, CDR2 FYNNEI. V was pared by 5 bases and J by 2 bases, with 15 bases between. The CDR3 is 15 residues long. CDR3 nucleotide sequence: TGTGCCAGCAGTAAGGGGGATTTAATTCAAGAGACCCAGTACTTC. Its protein is CASSKGDLIQETQYF.

The chain links TRBV29-1 to TRBJ1-1, with a possible D match to TRBD1 (6 bases). The V end was cut by 7 bases, the J end by 1 base, with 13 bases between. The germline CDR1 and CDR2 sequences are SQVTM and ANQGSEA. The CDR3 contains 13 residues. This CDR3 is CSADRLRNTEAFF. The CDR3 DNA reads TGCAGCGCCGACAGGTTAAGGAACACTGAAGCTTTCTTT.

The table lists this clone with a few counts. This chain links TRBV19 with TRBJ1-1; no definite D call. CDR3 length equals 14 residues. Germline assignment: CDR1 LNHDA and CDR2 SQIVND (reference sequence). Trimming took 5 bases from V and 5 from J, leaving 15 bases between them. DNA of the CDR3: TGTGCCAGTAGTCTCGACTTGACTCAGACTGAAGCTTTCTTT. The encoded protein is CASSLDLTQTEAFF.

This clone was observed a handful of times. The chain uses TRBV7-2 and TRBJ2-3; D is undetermined. The CDR3 is 12 amino acids. V shed 5 bases and J shed 0 bases, with 3 bases lying between them. The germline CDR1 and CDR2 sequences are SGHTA and FQGNSA. DNA for the CDR3: TGTGCCAGCAGCCTTAGCACAGATACGCAGTATTTT. Translation: CASSLSTDTQYF.

The CDR3 nucleotides are TGTGCCAGCACCTATGGGACAAACCCTACAACCCAGTACTTC. Its translation: CASTYGTNPTTQYF. The chain recombines TRBV7-9 with TRBJ2-5; tentative D call: TRBD1 (6 bases). The CDR3 runs 14 residues. The V gene's germline CDR1 is SEHNR and CDR2 FQNEAQ (reference sequence). The V end lost 7 bases, the J end lost 8 bases, and 20 bases lay between the germline ends.

V gene TRBV18 combines with J gene TRBJ2-7; tentative D call: TRBD1 (6 bases). Trimming took off 4 bases at V and 2 bases at J, with 12 bases between the two ends. Germline-derived CDR1 and CDR2 are KGHSH and LQKENI. This CDR3 comprises 14 residues. The CDR3 DNA reads as TGTGCCAGCTCACGCCGACAGGACACCTACGAGCAGTACTTC. The encoded protein is CASSRRQDTYEQYF.